This TCR beta chain appears in the sequencing data of a study of Graves' ophthalmopathy and Graves' hyperthyroidism. Whole-study findings and limits: Ophthalmopathy versus stable hyperthyroidism: 13-signature model gave 85% to 90% sensitivity, 80% to 84% specificity.

Amplification of the TCR beta CDR3 regions used RNA transcripts (as template). The first round was an RT-PCR with HTBI primers, and the second round was a multiplex PCR. TCRdb processed the multiplex PCR reads anew with MiXCR; each CDR3 protein has one entry. Here the sample spans about 180,000 distinct CDR3 sequences, about 40% being singletons. With 3 bases clipped from V and 5 bases from J, the junction kept 8 bases outside the gene matches. The germline CDR1 and CDR2 sequences are DFQATT and SNEGSKA (reference sequence). The CDR3 extends over 14 amino acids. This clonotype was observed at least ten times. Its cognate antigen is unknown.

Material: peripheral blood. This TCR was recovered from a woman aged 40 to 50 with Graves' ophthalmopathy. The V gene is TRBV20-1, the J gene TRBJ2-7; 9 bases agree with TRBD1. The CDR3 region has the DNA TGCAGTGCTAGCGAGTTTACAGGGGGCGACGAGCAGTACTTC. It translates to CSASEFTGGDEQYF.